This TCR beta chain was retrieved from a study of vaccination effects on CD4 cells after COVID-19. Study information: The median interval between the second dose and post-vaccine sampling was 72 days.

This CDR3 is built from 15 residues. The V gene lost 1 base and the J gene lost 0 bases, with 7 bases spanning the gap. Germline CDR1 is LGHNT and CDR2 is FRNRAP. Using immunoSEQ multiplex PCR, the repertoire was profiled, and TCRdb retains in-frame clones only, with some absent. The sample includes fewer than 90,000 clones, around four fifths of them seen just once. A word on this clone: The antigen remains unidentified.

Notes on the study in general: Marked clonal contraction was seen late after vaccination (in both infection- and vaccine-induced clones). Of the vaccine-induced clones from healthy vaccinees, merely 1 of 255 recognized common cold coronaviruses as well.

Viral peptide pools were used in the ViraFEST assay to expand antigen-specific CD4+ T cells, and sequencing came afterward. Subsequent to a culture period of around 10 days, CD4+ T cells were isolated. The vaccine given was either BNT162b2 or mRNA-1273, in two doses. Vaccinated participants had no history of SARS-CoV-2 infection and tested negative for nucleocapsid antibodies. This material consisted of CD4+ T cells from PBMCs cultured with HCoV-OC43 spike peptides, taken after COVID-19 vaccination. The subset denotes: HCoV-OC43 spike overlapping peptide pool stimulation. The clonotype originates from a human donor who received a COVID-19 vaccine. This chain links TRBV12-5 with TRBJ2-4; D not resolved. The CDR3 region has the DNA TGTGCTAGTGGTTTGGACCGAGGAGCCAAAAACATTCAGTACTTC. It specifies CASGLDRGAKNIQYF.